This TCR beta chain originates from a study of blood T cell repertoires in COVID-19. Study details: Sites in the United States, Italy and Spain provided acute and convalescent COVID-19 samples. T cells, B-cell-depleted T cells, or PBMCs supplied cDNA or gDNA.

The J segment lost 0 bases and the V segment lost 2 bases, leaving 8 bases of the junction unmatched. This CDR3 spans 18 amino acids. Germline V lookup: CDR1 SEHNR, CDR2 FQNEAQ (reference sequence). This clone was picked up one time. In the original processing: Reference gene primer amplification yielded estimated nucleated cell counts. Repertoires were generated with immunoSEQ multiplex PCR, while TCRdb's copy carries only in-frame clones and drops some. V and J calls and clone size come straight from that table; D and trimming were deduced from the DNA. The sample includes 150,000 or so clones, roughly 85% of them seen just once.

This sequence was found in a human donor with acute or convalescent COVID-19. The donor label of this sample is uncertain. Input material: peripheral blood. This chain joins TRBV7-9 and TRBJ2-2; 8 bases fit TRBD1. CDR3 region: CASSLLGGTGANTGELFF. Here the CDR3 DNA reads TGTGCCAGCAGCTTATTGGGTGGGACAGGCGCGAACACCGGGGAGCTGTTTTTT.